This T cell receptor beta chain came from a study of blood T cell repertoires in COVID-19 (dated by TCRdb to 2018 to 2020). For context, the study as a whole: Samples from collaborators originated in the United States, Italy and Spain and spanned both the acute and convalescent phases of COVID-19. The material from the prospective study consisted of cDNA or gDNA derived from T cells, B-cell-depleted T cells, or PBMCs. Subjects who had been exposed to COVID-19, were actively infected with it, or had recovered from it provided the deeply sampled blood TCRbeta repertoires that made up the dataset. The repertoires were made available in a free public database intended to serve as a resource for research on the immune response to SARS-CoV-2. Samples came from the ongoing ImmuneRACE study (first 160 participants) plus 1,254 subjects from 6 global collaborators. A de-identified subject ID, COVID-19 status, age in years and sex were almost always included in the sample metadata. Where available, HLA class I and class II types were taken from metadata supplied by the sample provider and were not determined by assay-based typing.

Trimming accounts for 4 bases at V and 2 bases at J, while the number of junction bases matched to no gene is 5. Spanning cysteine to phenylalanine, the CDR3 consists of 16 amino acids. Just CDR3 DNA is preserved here, 48 bases in frame from base 1. Sequences SGHDT (CDR1) and YYEEEE (CDR2) are obtained from the germline V gene. Remarks on this clone: The specificity of this receptor is unknown. No base quality values were provided; no much bigger clone lies one nucleotide off.

In Seattle, one collaborating source enrolled patients while the infection was active and tracked those patients longitudinally over the course of disease. Collaborating institutions collected whole blood in K2EDTA tubes following their own protocols. For TCRbeta analysis, collaborators shipped samples in one of three forms: frozen whole blood, isolated PBMCs, or DNA extracted from either of those sample types. Points the paper makes about the study in general: The quantity of clinical and demographic metadata differed by source and by participant and was supplied without curation.

TCRbeta CDR3 regions were amplified from genomic DNA by means of the immunoSEQ Assay, a bias-controlled multiplex PCR. As for how the authors treated the data: The number of nucleated cells in each sample was estimated by amplification of reference gene primers within the assay. Sequence reads were collapsed and filtered to measure the absolute abundance of every unique TCRbeta CDR3 rearrangement. For each sample, productive Simpson clonality was calculated as the square root of Simpson's diversity index across productive rearrangements. The table comes from immuneACCESS by way of TCRdb, which keeps in-frame sequences with V and J called. Part of the clones is missing from these tables; in studies checked, under half for an unresolved V gene and the rest for unknown reasons. V, J and clone size reflect that table, while D and trimming were determined from the DNA. This sample lists about 420,000 clones; around 90% were detected once. 0.8% to 0.85% of the sample lies in the top ten.

Recombination joined TRBV5-6 with TRBJ2-3; a stretch of 12 junction bases matches TRBD2. Sequencing was done on a sample of peripheral blood. This clonotype originated in a man younger than 35 with COVID-19, enrolled during active disease. The CDR3 protein is CASSLRTSGVTDTQYF. The sequenced DNA: TGTGCCAGCAGCCTACGGACTAGCGGGGTCACAGATACGCAGTATTTT.